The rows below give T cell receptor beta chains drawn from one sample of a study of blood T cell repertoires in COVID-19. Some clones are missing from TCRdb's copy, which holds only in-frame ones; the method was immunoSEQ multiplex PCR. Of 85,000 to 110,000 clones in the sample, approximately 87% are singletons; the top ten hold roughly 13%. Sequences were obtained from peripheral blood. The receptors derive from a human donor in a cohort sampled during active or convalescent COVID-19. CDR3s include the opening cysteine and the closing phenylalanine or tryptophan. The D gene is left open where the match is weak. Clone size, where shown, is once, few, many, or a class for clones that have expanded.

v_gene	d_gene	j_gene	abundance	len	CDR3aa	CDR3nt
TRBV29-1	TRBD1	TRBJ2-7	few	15	CSVEGTTGTGYEQYF	TGCAGCGTTGAAGGAACCACCGGGACAGGCTACGAGCAGTACTTC
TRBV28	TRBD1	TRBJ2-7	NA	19	CASTALLPVDRGLSYEQYF	TGTGCCAGCACCGCCCTCCTTCCCGTGGACAGGGGTCTATCCTACGAGCAGTACTTC
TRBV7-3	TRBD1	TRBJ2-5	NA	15	CASSPGGTGGETQYF	TGTGCCAGCAGCCCCGGCGGGACAGGGGGAGAGACCCAGTACTTC
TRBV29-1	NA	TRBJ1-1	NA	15	CSVEIQGTWNTEAFF	TGCAGCGTTGAGATCCAGGGGACATGGAACACTGAAGCTTTCTTT
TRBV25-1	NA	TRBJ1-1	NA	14	CASSEWSQGTEAFF	TGTGCCAGCAGTGAATGGTCACAGGGCACTGAAGCTTTCTTT
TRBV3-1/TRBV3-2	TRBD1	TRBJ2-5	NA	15	CASSQARTGQETQYF	TGTGCCAGCAGCCAAGCCAGGACAGGTCAAGAGACCCAGTACTTC
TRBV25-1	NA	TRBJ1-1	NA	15	CASSPATSLNTEAFF	TGTGCCAGCAGCCCCGCTACTTCTTTGAACACTGAAGCTTTCTTT
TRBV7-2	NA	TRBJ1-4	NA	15	CASSLDRQANEKLFF	TGTGCCAGCAGCTTAGACCGACAGGCCAATGAAAAACTGTTTTTT
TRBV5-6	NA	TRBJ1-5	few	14	CASSLGAVLQPQHF	TGTGCCAGCAGCTTGGGGGCAGTTCTTCAGCCCCAGCATTTT
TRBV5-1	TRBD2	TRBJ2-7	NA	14	CASMREQGPYEQYF	TGCGCCAGCATGCGGGAGCAGGGCCCTTACGAGCAGTACTTC
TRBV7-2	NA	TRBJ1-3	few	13	CASTQAPGNTIYF	TGTGCCAGCACCCAAGCCCCCGGAAACACCATATATTTT
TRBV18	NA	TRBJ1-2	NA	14	CASSPEAFDYGYTF	TGTGCCAGCTCACCGGAGGCTTTTGACTATGGCTACACCTTC
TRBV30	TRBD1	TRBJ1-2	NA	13	CAWSGGQGDGYTF	TGTGCCTGGAGTGGGGGACAGGGTGATGGCTACACCTTC
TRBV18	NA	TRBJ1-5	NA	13	CASSPEGHQPQHF	TGTGCCAGCTCACCGGAGGGACATCAGCCCCAGCATTTT
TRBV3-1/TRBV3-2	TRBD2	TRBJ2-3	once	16	CASSHGGAGDPDTQYF	TGTGCCAGCAGCCACGGGGGGGCAGGGGATCCAGATACGCAGTATTTT
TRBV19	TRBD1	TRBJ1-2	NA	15	CASTPGRTGGSGYTF	TGTGCCAGTACCCCAGGGAGGACAGGGGGCTCTGGCTACACCTTC
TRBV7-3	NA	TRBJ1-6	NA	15	CASSSVGRDYSPLHF	TGTGCCAGCAGCTCGGTGGGCAGGGACTATTCACCCCTCCACTTT
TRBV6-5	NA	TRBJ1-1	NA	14	CASSQQGMNTEAFF	TGTGCCAGCAGTCAACAGGGTATGAACACTGAAGCTTTCTTT
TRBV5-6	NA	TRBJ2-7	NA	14	CASSLLSVSYEQYF	TGTGCCAGCAGCTTGTTATCGGTCTCCTACGAGCAGTACTTC
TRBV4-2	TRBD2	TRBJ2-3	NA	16	CASSHASGGASDTQYF	TGTGCCAGCAGCCACGCTAGCGGGGGGGCGTCAGATACGCAGTATTTT
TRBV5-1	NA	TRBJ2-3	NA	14	CASRLSQGADTQYF	TGCGCCAGCAGGTTGAGCCAAGGAGCAGATACGCAGTATTTT
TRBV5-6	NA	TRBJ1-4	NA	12	CASSLFPSKLFF	TGTGCCAGCAGCTTGTTCCCGAGCAAACTGTTTTTT
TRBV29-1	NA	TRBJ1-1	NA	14	CSARRGWTDTEAFF	TGCAGCGCTCGTCGGGGGTGGACGGACACTGAAGCTTTCTTT
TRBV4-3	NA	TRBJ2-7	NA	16	CASSQDWGDGTYEQYF	TGCGCCAGCAGCCAAGATTGGGGGGACGGGACCTACGAGCAGTACTTC
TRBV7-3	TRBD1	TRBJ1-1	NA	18	CASSPQGTGLIMNTEAFF	TGTGCCAGCAGCCCCCAAGGGACAGGCCTTATCATGAACACTGAAGCTTTCTTT
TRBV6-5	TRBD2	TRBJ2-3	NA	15	CASTRLAGSTDTQYF	TGTGCCAGCACAAGACTAGCGGGCTCAACAGATACGCAGTATTTT
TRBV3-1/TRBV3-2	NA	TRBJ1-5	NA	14	CASSLRRADQPQHF	TGTGCCAGCAGCCTCCGCAGGGCGGATCAGCCCCAGCATTTT
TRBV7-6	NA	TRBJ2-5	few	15	CASSLGGFVQETQYF	TGTGCCAGCAGCTTAGGGGGCTTTGTACAGGAGACCCAGTACTTC
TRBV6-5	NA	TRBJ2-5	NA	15	CASRVTTSERETQYF	TGTGCCAGCAGGGTAACGACGAGCGAAAGAGAGACCCAGTACTTC
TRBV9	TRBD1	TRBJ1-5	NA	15	CASSAGTGMGQPQHF	TGTGCCAGCAGTGCGGGGACAGGGATGGGTCAGCCCCAGCATTTT
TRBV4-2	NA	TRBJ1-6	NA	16	CASSQDPNSLNSPLHF	TGTGCCAGCAGCCAAGATCCCAACTCCTTAAATTCACCCCTCCACTTT
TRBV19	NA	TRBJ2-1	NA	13	CASRLGHNNEQFF	TGTGCCAGTAGGCTGGGACACAACAATGAGCAGTTCTTC
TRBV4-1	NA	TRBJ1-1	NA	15	CASSQVSAVNTEAFF	TGCGCCAGCAGCCAAGTCAGTGCAGTGAACACTGAAGCTTTCTTT
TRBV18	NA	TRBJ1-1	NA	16	CASSPQAALGGTEAFF	TGTGCCAGCTCACCACAAGCGGCATTAGGTGGCACTGAAGCTTTCTTT
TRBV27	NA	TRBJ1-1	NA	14	CASSYTRGSTEAFF	TGTGCCAGCAGTTACACTCGGGGGTCCACTGAAGCTTTCTTT
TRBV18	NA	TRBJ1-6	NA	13	CASSPGGKSPLHF	TGTGCCAGCTCACCAGGGGGGAAGTCACCCCTCCACTTT
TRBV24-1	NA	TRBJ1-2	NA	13	CATSDDTFYGYTF	TGTGCCACCAGTGACGACACTTTCTATGGCTACACCTTC
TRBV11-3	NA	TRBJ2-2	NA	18	CASSLRDPGPGFTGELFF	TGTGCCAGCAGCCTCCGAGATCCCGGGCCGGGATTCACCGGGGAGCTGTTTTTT
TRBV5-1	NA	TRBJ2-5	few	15	CASSLALTKEGTQYF	TGCGCCAGCAGCTTGGCCCTGACAAAAGAGGGGACCCAGTACTTC
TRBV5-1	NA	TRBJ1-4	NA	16	CASSSAYRVGDEKLFF	TGCGCCAGCAGCTCGGCTTACAGGGTTGGAGATGAAAAACTGTTTTTT
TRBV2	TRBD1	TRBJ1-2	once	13	CASSVDRGYGYTF	TGTGCCAGCAGTGTGGACAGGGGCTATGGCTACACCTTC
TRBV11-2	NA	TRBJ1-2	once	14	CASSLNRERIGYTF	TGTGCCAGCAGCCTCAACCGGGAGAGGATAGGCTACACCTTC
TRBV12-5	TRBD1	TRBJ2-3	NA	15	CASGLGQAVTDTQYF	TGTGCTAGTGGTTTAGGACAGGCGGTCACAGATACGCAGTATTTT
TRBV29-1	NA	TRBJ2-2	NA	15	CSALDGTTNTGELFF	TGCAGCGCACTGGACGGGACAACGAACACCGGGGAGCTGTTTTTT
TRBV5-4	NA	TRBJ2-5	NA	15	CASSLRTGTQETQYF	TGTGCCAGCAGCTTGAGAACGGGAACCCAAGAGACCCAGTACTTC
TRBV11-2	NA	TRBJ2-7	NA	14	CASSLDRQNYEQYF	TGTGCCAGCAGCTTAGATCGACAGAACTACGAGCAGTACTTC
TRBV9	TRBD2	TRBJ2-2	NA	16	CASSPRRGDDTGELFF	TGTGCCAGCAGCCCGCGTCGGGGGGACGACACCGGGGAGCTGTTTTTT
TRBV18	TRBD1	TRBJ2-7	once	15	CASLQDRGGTYEQYF	TGTGCCAGCTTACAGGACAGGGGGGGCACCTACGAGCAGTACTTC
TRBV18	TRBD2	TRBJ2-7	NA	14	CASTPSGEGYEQYF	TGTGCCAGCACCCCCTCCGGGGAGGGATACGAGCAGTACTTC
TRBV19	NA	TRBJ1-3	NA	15	CASSPRGRGGNTIYF	TGTGCCAGTAGTCCCCGGGGCAGGGGTGGAAACACCATATATTTT